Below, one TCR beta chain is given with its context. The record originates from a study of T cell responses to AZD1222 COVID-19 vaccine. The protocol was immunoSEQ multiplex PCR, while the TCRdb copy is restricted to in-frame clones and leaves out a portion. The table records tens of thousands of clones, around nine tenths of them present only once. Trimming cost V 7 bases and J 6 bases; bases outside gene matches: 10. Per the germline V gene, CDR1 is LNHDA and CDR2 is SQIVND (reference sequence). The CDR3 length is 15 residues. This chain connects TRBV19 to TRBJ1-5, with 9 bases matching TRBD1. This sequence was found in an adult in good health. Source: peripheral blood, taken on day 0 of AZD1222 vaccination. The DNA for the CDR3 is TGTGCCAGTAATGACAGGGGGGTATTTGTTCAGCCCCAGCATTTT. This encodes CASNDRGVFVQPQHF.